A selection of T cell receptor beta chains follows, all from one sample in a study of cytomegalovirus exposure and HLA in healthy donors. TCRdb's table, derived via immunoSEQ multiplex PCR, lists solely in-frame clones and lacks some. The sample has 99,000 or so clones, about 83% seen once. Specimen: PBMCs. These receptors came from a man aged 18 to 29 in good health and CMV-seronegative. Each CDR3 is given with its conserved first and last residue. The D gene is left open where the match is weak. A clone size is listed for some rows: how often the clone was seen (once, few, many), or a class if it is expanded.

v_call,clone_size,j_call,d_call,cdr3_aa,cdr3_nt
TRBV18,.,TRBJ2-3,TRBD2,CASSRGTSGPDTQYF,TGTGCCAGCTCACGAGGGACTAGCGGGCCAGATACGCAGTATTTT
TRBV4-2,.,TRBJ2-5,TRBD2,CASSQTSGRTETQYF,TGTGCCAGCAGCCAAACTAGCGGGAGAACGGAGACCCAGTACTTC
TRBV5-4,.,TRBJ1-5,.,CASSSQGTHQPQHF,TGTGCCAGCAGCTCACAGGGTACCCATCAGCCCCAGCATTTT
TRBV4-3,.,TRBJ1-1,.,CASSLTRGGRNTEAFF,TGCGCCAGCAGCCTAACAAGAGGCGGGAGAAACACTGAAGCTTTCTTT
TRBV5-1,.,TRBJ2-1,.,CASSLGRGVYNGQFF,TGCGCCAGCAGCTTGGGCAGGGGAGTCTACAATGGGCAGTTCTTC
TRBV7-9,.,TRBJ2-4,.,CASTTSGAKNIQYF,TGTGCCAGCACCACTAGTGGAGCCAAAAACATTCAGTACTTC
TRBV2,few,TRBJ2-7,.,CASTQFSYEQYF,TGTGCCAGCACCCAGTTCTCCTACGAGCAGTACTTC
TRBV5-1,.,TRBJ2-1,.,CASSSVGSAIHNEQFF,TGCGCCAGCAGCTCGGTGGGGAGCGCCATACACAATGAGCAGTTCTTC
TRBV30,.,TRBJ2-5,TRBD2,CAWSSSAGVETQYF,TGTGCCTGGAGTTCCTCAGCGGGAGTAGAGACCCAGTACTTC
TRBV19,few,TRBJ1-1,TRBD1,CASSMQGAKAEAFF,TGTGCCAGTAGCATGCAGGGGGCAAAAGCTGAAGCTTTCTTT
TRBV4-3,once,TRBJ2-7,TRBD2,CASSQDKRESYEQYF,TGCGCCAGCAGCCAAGATAAGCGGGAGAGCTACGAGCAGTACTTC
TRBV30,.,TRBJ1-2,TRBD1,CACSKTGTGGGYTF,TGTGCCTGCTCTAAAACCGGGACAGGGGGAGGCTACACCTTC
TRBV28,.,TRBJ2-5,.,CASSLINRVSRETQYF,TGTGCCAGCAGTTTAATTAACAGGGTATCGAGAGAGACCCAGTACTTC
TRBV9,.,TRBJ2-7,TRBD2,CASSVAVAGATYEQYF,TGTGCCAGCAGCGTAGCGGTAGCGGGAGCAACCTACGAGCAGTACTTC
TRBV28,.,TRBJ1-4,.,CASSLVATTNEKLFF,TGTGCCAGCAGTTTAGTGGCCACAACTAATGAAAAACTGTTTTTT
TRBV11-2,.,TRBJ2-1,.,CASSPRRGDEQFF,TGTGCCAGCAGCCCCCGGCGCGGCGATGAGCAGTTCTTC
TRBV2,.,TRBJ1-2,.,CASSEPNWFGYTF,TGTGCCAGCAGTGAACCGAACTGGTTTGGCTACACCTTC
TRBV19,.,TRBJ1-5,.,CASSITVNQPQHF,TGTGCCAGTAGTATAACGGTTAATCAGCCCCAGCATTTT
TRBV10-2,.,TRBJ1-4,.,CASSGGKRREKLFF,TGCGCCAGCAGTGGCGGCAAGAGAAGAGAAAAACTGTTTTTT
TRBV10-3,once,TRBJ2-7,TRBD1,CAISDNRGDEQYF,TGTGCCATCAGTGACAACAGGGGCGACGAGCAGTACTTC
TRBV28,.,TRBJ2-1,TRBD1,CASSLVDRESPYEQFF,TGTGCCAGCAGTCTAGTGGACAGGGAGTCCCCTTATGAGCAGTTCTTC
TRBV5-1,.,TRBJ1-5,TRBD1,CASSLGDRVQQPQHF,TGCGCCAGCAGCTTAGGGGACAGGGTCCAACAGCCCCAGCATTTT
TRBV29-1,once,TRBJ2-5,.,CSGRGPQETQYF,TGCAGCGGGAGGGGACCGCAAGAGACCCAGTACTTC
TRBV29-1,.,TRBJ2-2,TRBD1,CSVEDRLTGVANTGELFF,TGCAGCGTTGAAGACCGGCTAACAGGGGTCGCGAACACCGGGGAGCTGTTTTTT
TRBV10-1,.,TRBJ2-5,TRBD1,CASSPTTDRAGETQYF,TGCGCCAGCAGTCCAACAACCGACAGGGCTGGGGAGACCCAGTACTTC
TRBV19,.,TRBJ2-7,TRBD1,CASSTRDRGSARELYEQYF,TGTGCCAGTAGTACCCGGGACAGGGGGTCTGCGCGGGAGCTCTACGAGCAGTACTTC
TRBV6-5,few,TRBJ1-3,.,CASSFKGAGNTIYF,TGTGCCAGCAGTTTTAAGGGGGCTGGAAACACCATATATTTT
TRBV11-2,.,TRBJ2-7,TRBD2,CASSLNLAGVEQYF,TGTGCCAGCAGCCTGAATCTAGCGGGAGTCGAGCAGTACTTC
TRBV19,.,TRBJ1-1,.,CASSIQGIEAFF,TGTGCCAGTAGTATACAGGGGATTGAAGCTTTCTTT
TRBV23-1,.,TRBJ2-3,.,CASSPDRARADTQYF,TGCGCCAGCAGTCCGGACAGAGCTAGGGCAGATACGCAGTATTTT
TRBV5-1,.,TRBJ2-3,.,CASSLQGEEPDTQYF,TGCGCCAGCAGCTTGCAAGGAGAAGAGCCAGATACGCAGTATTTT
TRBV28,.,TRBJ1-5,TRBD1,CASSTDRGNQPQHF,TGTGCCAGCAGTACGGACAGGGGTAATCAGCCCCAGCATTTT
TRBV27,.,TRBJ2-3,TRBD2,CASSSRTSGGGTDTQYF,TGTGCCAGCAGTTCGCGGACTAGCGGGGGGGGCACAGATACGCAGTATTTT
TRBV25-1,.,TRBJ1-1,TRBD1,CASSGRDSFMNTEAFF,TGTGCCAGCAGTGGCCGGGACAGCTTTATGAACACTGAAGCTTTCTTT
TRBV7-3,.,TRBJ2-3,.,CASSLLAGQEVDTQYF,TGTGCCAGCAGCTTATTGGCGGGCCAGGAGGTAGATACGCAGTATTTT
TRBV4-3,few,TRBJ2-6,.,CASSQVGSSGANVLTF,TGCGCCAGCAGCCAAGTGGGCAGCTCTGGGGCCAACGTCCTGACTTTC
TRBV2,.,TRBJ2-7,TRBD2,CASWSIPGTSGSIYEQYF,TGTGCCAGCTGGAGCATACCTGGGACTAGCGGGAGTATCTACGAGCAGTACTTC
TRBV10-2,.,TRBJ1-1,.,CASSENQGRTEAFF,TGCGCCAGCAGTGAGAATCAGGGGCGGACTGAAGCTTTCTTT
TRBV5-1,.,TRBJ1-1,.,CASREDHEGKGAFF,TGCGCCAGCAGGGAGGATCATGAGGGAAAAGGTGCTTTCTTT
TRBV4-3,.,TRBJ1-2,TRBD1,CASSQENRGIGGYTF,TGCGCCAGCAGCCAAGAAAACAGGGGTATCGGGGGCTACACCTTC
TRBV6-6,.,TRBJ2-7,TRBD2,CASSYRASGRLEQYF,TGTGCCAGCAGTTACAGGGCTAGCGGGAGGCTCGAGCAGTACTTC
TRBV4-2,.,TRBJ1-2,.,CASSRGLPFRTEVNYGYTF,TGTGCCAGCAGCCGCGGCCTACCCTTCCGGACGGAGGTTAACTATGGCTACACCTTC
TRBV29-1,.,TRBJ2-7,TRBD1,CSVADRGLYGQYF,TGCAGCGTTGCGGACAGGGGGCTCTACGGGCAGTACTTC
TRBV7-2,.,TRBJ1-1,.,CASSLATGRLNTEAFF,TGTGCCAGCAGCTTAGCTACAGGGAGACTGAACACTGAAGCTTTCTTT
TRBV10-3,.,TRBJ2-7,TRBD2,CAIRGTSGSYEQYF,TGTGCTATCAGAGGGACTAGCGGGAGCTACGAGCAGTACTTC